This T cell receptor (beta chain) comes out of a study of shared clonotypes between healthy human individuals. Study-wide findings and caveats: Deeper or shallower sequencing was expected to change how clonotypes are shared among donors. Sampling was confined to blood; repertoires within tissues likely differ.

At deep level, the assay was performed. Authors' methods: Filtering differed, since immunoSEQ gave only junction sequences and no quality scores. The table came from immunoSEQ multiplex PCR; TCRdb's copy has only in-frame clones and leaves some out. The DNA gave D and trimming, while V, J and clone size come from that table. The table has about 510,000 clones, almost 97% seen once. CDR1 is ENHRY and CDR2 is SYGVKD in the germline V gene. The CDR3 has 14 residues. Trimming took 9 bases from V and 2 from J, leaving 17 bases between them. Details on this clone: Its antigen remains unidentified.

The chain joins TRBV10-3 to TRBJ2-7; TRBD1 is a possible D gene (6 bases). The TCR originated in a woman in her twenties or thirties in good health. Material: naive CD4+ T cells sorted from blood. The subset is: CD45RA+ positively selected. The CDR3 loop is CAISSGTGTYEQYF. Written as DNA, the CDR3 is TGTGCCATTTCTTCGGGTACAGGGACCTACGAGCAGTACTTC.